The present T cell receptor beta chain was sequenced within a study of blood T cell repertoires in COVID-19. Authors' data handling: Estimation of nucleated cell counts relied on the amplification of reference gene primers. TCRdb keeps only in-frame clones here, not all; method: immunoSEQ multiplex PCR. V and J calls plus clone size are reproduced from that table; the DNA served to infer D and trimming. Among 180,000 or so clones listed, about 88% were seen once. The length of the CDR3 is 16 residues. Germline V gene sequence: CDR1 MNHNY, CDR2 SVGAGI (reference sequence). Trimming cost V 5 bases and J 1 base, with 14 bases left between them.

The sample comprised peripheral blood. The TCR comes from a man between 18 and 35 years old with active or convalescent COVID-19. This chain links TRBV6-6 with TRBJ2-2; the D is unclear. Here the CDR3 reads CASSRPRPGNTGELFF. CDR3 coding DNA: TGTGCCAGCAGTCGACCTCGCCCAGGGAACACCGGGGAGCTGTTTTTT.